The 7 T cell receptor beta chains given below trace back to one sample, sequenced in a study of blood T cells in healthy people across ages. Then a second PCR, running roughly 7 to 11 cycles, was carried out with a sample-barcoded 5' primer and a J-beta primer mix. TCRdb re-analysed the 5' RACE reads in MiXCR, keeping a single row per CDR3 protein. The sample yields 1.5 million to 2 million distinct CDR3 sequences, approximately 32% seen once. Material: blood. These receptors were obtained from a woman in her twenties or thirties in good health.

The chain combines TRBV18 with TRBJ1-1; D is unclear. Trimming pared 3 bases from V and 4 bases from J, leaving 12 bases between. The germline CDR1 and CDR2 sequences are KGHSH and LQKENI. This CDR3 spans 14 amino acids. The CDR3 protein is CASSPAQLSTEAFF. CDR3 in DNA: TGTGCCAGCTCACCGGCGCAATTGAGCACTGAAGCTTTCTTT.

This clonotype has a count of ten or more. The J gene is TRBJ1-2, the V gene TRBV4-1, with D possibly matching TRBD1 (5 bases). The germline V gene has CDR1 MGHRA and CDR2 YSYEKL. The V end lost 0 bases, the J end lost 3 bases, and 14 bases lay between the germline ends. The CDR3 is made up of 16 amino acids. The CDR3 nucleotides read TGCGCCAGCAGCCAAGATCTGGGCAGGGCGGACTATGGCTACACCTTC. As protein: CASSQDLGRADYGYTF.

The chain recombines TRBV29-1 with TRBJ2-3, with TRBD2 as a possible D gene (5 bases). Per the germline V gene, CDR1 is SQVTM and CDR2 is ANQGSEA. The CDR3 spans 13 residues. V lost 3 bases and J lost 6, with 13 bases in between. The CDR3 region is CSVEVGAHDTQYF. The DNA of the CDR3 is TGCAGCGTTGAGGTGGGAGCACACGATACGCAGTATTTT.

Notes on this clonotype: Since a much larger clone is just one base distant, this may be a read error. The chain employs TRBV20-1 and TRBJ2-3; TRBD2 might be the D (6 bases). The ends were cut back, 0 bases at V and 2 bases at J, with 21 bases in the middle. This CDR3 region has 18 residues. Germline CDR1 is DFQATT and CDR2 is SNEGSKA (reference sequence). The DNA for the CDR3 is TGCAGTGCTAGAGACCTCCCACTAGCTGGATATGACACAGATACGCAGTATTTT. Translated: CSARDLPLAGYDTDTQYF.

The CDR3 loop is CSARAVSGSPHEQYF. CDR3 nucleotide sequence: TGCAGTGCTAGAGCCGTTAGCGGGAGTCCCCACGAGCAGTACTTC. This chain links TRBV20-1 with TRBJ2-7, with 9 bases matching TRBD2. Germline CDR1 is DFQATT and CDR2 is SNEGSKA (reference sequence). The length of the CDR3 is 15 residues. The J segment lost 5 bases and the V segment lost 1 base, leaving 9 bases of the junction unmatched.

The genes are TRBV4-1 and TRBJ2-1, with a tentative D call TRBD2 (6 bases). CDR1 and CDR2 from the germline V gene are MGHRA and YSYEKL. With 0 bases removed from V and 8 bases from J, the gap between germline ends came to 11 bases. The CDR3 runs to 14 residues. In DNA, the CDR3 is TGCGCCAGCAGCCAAGATACGGGGGTGCATGAGCAGTTCTTC. The encoded protein is CASSQDTGVHEQFF.

The chain couples TRBV2 to TRBJ1-1; weak D call: TRBD1 (5 bases). V dropped 7 bases and J dropped 1 base, with 13 bases sitting between them. CDR1 and CDR2 (germline): SNHLY, FYNNEI. The CDR3 spans 14 residues. Here the CDR3 reads CASMTQGRNTEAFF. Written as DNA, the CDR3 is TGTGCCAGCATGACTCAGGGAAGGAACACTGAAGCTTTCTTT.